The source of this TCR beta chain is a study of read filtering for tumor transcriptome and immune sequencing. Across the study: Revised staging placed about 8 patients in R-ISS I, 15 to 20 in II, over 5 in III. Whole-transcriptome libraries were prepared after DNase treatment. Study-wide results and caveats: Compared with RNA-seq, IR-seq gave much higher clonotype depth and reliability.

From approximately 400 ng of RNA, a library with molecular barcoded alpha/delta and beta/gamma adaptors was made. TCRdb re-called the reads with MiXCR, one entry per CDR3 protein. The sample has approximately 6,500 distinct CDR3 sequences; about a quarter are singletons. The CDR3 loop spans 13 amino acids. The ends were cut back, 4 bases at V and 4 bases at J, with 10 bases in the middle. The germline gives CDR1 LNHDA, CDR2 SQIVND (reference sequence). This clonotype showed up many times. Its antigen is currently unknown. This clonotype originated in a donor at least 40 years old with multiple myeloma. Sequencing was carried out using a population of CD138-negative cells sorted from bone marrow. This rearrangement joins TRBV19 to TRBJ1-2, with D perhaps matching TRBD1 (5 bases). CDR3 sequence: CASSNRTFYGYTF. The CDR3 DNA follows: TGTGCCAGTAGTAACAGGACTTTCTATGGCTACACCTTC.